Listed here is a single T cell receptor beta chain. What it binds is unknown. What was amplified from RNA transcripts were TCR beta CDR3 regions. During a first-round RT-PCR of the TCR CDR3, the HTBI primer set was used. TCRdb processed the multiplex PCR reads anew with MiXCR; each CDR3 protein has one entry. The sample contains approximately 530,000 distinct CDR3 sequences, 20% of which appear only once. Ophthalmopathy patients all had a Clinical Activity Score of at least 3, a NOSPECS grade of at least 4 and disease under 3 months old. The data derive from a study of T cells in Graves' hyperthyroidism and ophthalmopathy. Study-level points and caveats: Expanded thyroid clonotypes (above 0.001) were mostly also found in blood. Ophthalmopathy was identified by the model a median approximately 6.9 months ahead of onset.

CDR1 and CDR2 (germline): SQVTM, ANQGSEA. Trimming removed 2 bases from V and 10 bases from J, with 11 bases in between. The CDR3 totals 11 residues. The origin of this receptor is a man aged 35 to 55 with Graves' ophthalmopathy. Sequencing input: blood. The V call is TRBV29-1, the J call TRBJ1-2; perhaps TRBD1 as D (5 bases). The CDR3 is CSVESGGSYTF. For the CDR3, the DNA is TGCAGCGTTGAAAGTGGGGGGTCCTACACCTTC. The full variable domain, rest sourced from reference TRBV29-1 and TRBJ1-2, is SAVISQKPSRDICQRGTSLTIQCQVDSQVTMMFWYRQQPGQSLTLIATANQGSEATYESGFVIDKFPISRPNLTFSTLTVSNMSPEDSSIYLCSVESGGSYTFGSGTRLTVV.